Each of the 4 T cell receptor beta chains below was sequenced from the same sample in a study of cytomegalovirus exposure and HLA in healthy donors (dated by TCRdb to 2016 to 2017). Library method: the immunoSEQ multiplex PCR assay. TCRdb's version of the immuneACCESS table is confined to in-frame rearrangements and falls short of the full clone set. An unresolved V gene accounts for under half of the shortfall where checked; the remainder is of unknown origin. This sample has about 200,000 clones in its table, and 75% to 90% of those were observed once. The ten largest clonotypes hold around 5.6% of the sample. Input material: PBMCs. Source of these receptors: a woman between 18 and 30 years old in good health and CMV-seronegative.

Only one count was recorded for this clone. CDR3 sequence reads: CASSPFLAGGPYEQYF. The CDR3 DNA reads TGTGCCAGCAGTCCCTTCCTAGCGGGAGGGCCCTACGAGCAGTACTTC. The rearrangement uses TRBV27 and TRBJ2-7; TRBD2 aligns across 12 bases. CDR3 length: 16 amino acids. Germline CDR1 reads MNHEY; CDR2 reads SMNVEV (reference sequence). The V gene end was trimmed by 5 bases and the J gene end by 2 bases; junction bases not matched to a gene: 7.

The V and J genes are TRBV6-1 and TRBJ1-3; D unclear. Trimming removed 6 bases at V and 6 bases at J, with 6 bases between. CDR1 is MNHNS and CDR2 is SASEGT in the germline V gene. The CDR3 covers 11 residues. CDR3 loop: CASRAVNTIYF. The CDR3 DNA reads as TGTGCCAGCAGAGCCGTAAACACCATATATTTT.

V is TRBV10-3 and J is TRBJ2-1; a weak D match, TRBD2 (5 bases). This CDR3 comprises 14 residues. Germline V gene data show CDR1 as ENHRY and CDR2 as SYGVKD. The germline V and J ends were trimmed by 4 bases and 6 bases, with 13 bases remaining between them. The CDR3 region is CAISASLRGNEQFF. The DNA for the CDR3 is TGTGCCATCAGTGCTAGTTTACGGGGCAATGAGCAGTTCTTC.

Regarding this clone: No conserved phenylalanine or tryptophan ends this CDR3, so it is likely a read error. The limits of the CDR3 on the DNA are not certain, so only TCRdb's listed CDR3 is given. This rearrangement joins TRBV12-5 to TRBJ1-1; the table's D call of TRBD1 was not tested on the DNA. The CDR3 length equals 14 residues, ends included. CDR1 is LGHNT, CDR2 FRNRAP, per germline. The CDR3 spells CASGFIPPVRPTAL.